A selection of T cell receptor beta chains follows, all from one sample in a study of OX40 agonist ivuxolimab in advanced cancers. The data were produced by immunoSEQ multiplex PCR, yet TCRdb's version contains in-frame clones alone and is incomplete. The table includes 15,000 to 20,000 clones, about 70% detected once. Sequencing was performed on CD4+ or CD8+ T cells sorted from blood, taken in a trial of the OX40 agonist ivuxolimab. Source of these receptors: an adult with an advanced solid tumor such as melanoma, head and neck, liver or kidney cancer. Each CDR3 is given with its conserved first and last residue. A D gene is named only where the DNA matches it firmly. Clone size is stated in some rows and not others, as once, few, many or a class when expanded.

abundance: .; v_gene: TRBV4-3; d_gene: .; j_gene: TRBJ2-7; CDR3aa: CASSQDLQTKAYEQYF; CDR3nt: TGCGCCAGCAGCCAAGATCTTCAGACTAAAGCCTACGAGCAGTACTTC
abundance: medium-sized; v_gene: TRBV29-1; d_gene: .; j_gene: TRBJ2-7; CDR3aa: CSVEFQGQGYEQYF; CDR3nt: TGCAGCGTTGAATTTCAGGGGCAAGGCTACGAGCAGTACTTC
abundance: .; v_gene: TRBV4-3; d_gene: .; j_gene: TRBJ1-6; CDR3aa: CASSQDRRGGSPLHF; CDR3nt: TGCGCCAGCAGCCAAGATCGCCGAGGGGGTTCACCCCTCCACTTT
abundance: large; v_gene: TRBV14; d_gene: TRBD1; j_gene: TRBJ2-1; CDR3aa: CASSQESRQGASNEQFF; CDR3nt: TGTGCCAGCAGCCAAGAGAGTCGGCAGGGGGCCAGCAATGAGCAGTTCTTC
abundance: .; v_gene: TRBV27; d_gene: TRBD2; j_gene: TRBJ2-7; CDR3aa: CASSLSGGVYEQYF; CDR3nt: TGTGCCAGCAGTTTATCTGGGGGGGTCTACGAGCAGTACTTC
abundance: .; v_gene: TRBV5-6; d_gene: .; j_gene: TRBJ2-7; CDR3aa: CASSRGPYEQYF; CDR3nt: TGTGCCAGCAGCCGTGGGCCATACGAGCAGTACTTC
abundance: .; v_gene: TRBV7-2; d_gene: .; j_gene: TRBJ2-5; CDR3aa: CASSLVDQETQYF; CDR3nt: TGTGCCAGCAGCTTAGTAGATCAAGAGACCCAGTACTTC
abundance: .; v_gene: TRBV20-1; d_gene: .; j_gene: TRBJ2-1; CDR3aa: CSAPLDNEQFF; CDR3nt: TGCAGTGCTCCTCTAGACAATGAGCAGTTCTTC
abundance: .; v_gene: TRBV10-3; d_gene: TRBD2; j_gene: TRBJ2-7; CDR3aa: CAISQGQREYEQYF; CDR3nt: TGTGCCATCTCCCAGGGGCAGCGGGAGTACGAGCAGTACTTC
abundance: .; v_gene: TRBV28; d_gene: .; j_gene: TRBJ2-7; CDR3aa: CASRSQGASYEQYF; CDR3nt: TGTGCCAGCAGATCTCAGGGAGCCTCCTACGAGCAGTACTTC
abundance: .; v_gene: TRBV6-5; d_gene: .; j_gene: TRBJ2-1; CDR3aa: CASSYGGAVNEQFF; CDR3nt: TGTGCCAGCAGTTATGGGGGAGCCGTCAATGAGCAGTTCTTC
abundance: .; v_gene: TRBV28; d_gene: TRBD1; j_gene: TRBJ2-7; CDR3aa: CASSFPLTGVTAYGQYF; CDR3nt: TGTGCCAGCAGTTTTCCCCTGACAGGGGTGACCGCCTACGGGCAGTACTTC
abundance: .; v_gene: TRBV5-8; d_gene: .; j_gene: TRBJ2-7; CDR3aa: CASSSGPYEQYF; CDR3nt: TGTGCCAGCAGTTCCGGGCCTTACGAGCAGTACTTC
abundance: .; v_gene: TRBV5-4; d_gene: TRBD2; j_gene: TRBJ2-2; CDR3aa: CASSLGTSGRIGELFF; CDR3nt: TGTGCCAGCAGCTTGGGGACTAGCGGGAGGATCGGGGAGCTGTTTTTT
abundance: .; v_gene: TRBV7-9; d_gene: .; j_gene: TRBJ1-5; CDR3aa: CASSLDSNQPQHF; CDR3nt: TGTGCCAGCAGCTTAGACAGCAATCAGCCCCAGCATTTT
abundance: .; v_gene: TRBV19; d_gene: .; j_gene: TRBJ1-6; CDR3aa: CASSVGRTSSYNSPLHF; CDR3nt: TGTGCCAGTAGTGTGGGACGGACGAGCTCCTATAATTCACCCCTCCACTTT
abundance: once; v_gene: TRBV4-3; d_gene: .; j_gene: TRBJ2-7; CDR3aa: CASSQDLAASWQYF; CDR3nt: TGCGCCAGCAGCCAAGATCTAGCCGCCTCGTGGCAGTACTTC
abundance: few; v_gene: TRBV27; d_gene: TRBD1; j_gene: TRBJ1-1; CDR3aa: CASREGGGMNTEAFF; CDR3nt: TGTGCCAGCAGGGAAGGGGGCGGGATGAACACTGAAGCTTTCTTT
abundance: .; v_gene: TRBV13; d_gene: .; j_gene: TRBJ2-1; CDR3aa: CASSSDQASSYNEQFF; CDR3nt: TGTGCCAGCAGCTCAGACCAGGCGAGCTCCTACAATGAGCAGTTCTTC
abundance: .; v_gene: TRBV10-2; d_gene: .; j_gene: TRBJ1-2; CDR3aa: CASTPTVVDGYTF; CDR3nt: TGCGCCAGCACCCCAACAGTGGTGGATGGCTACACCTTC
abundance: .; v_gene: TRBV6-1; d_gene: .; j_gene: TRBJ1-1; CDR3aa: CASSDPPTGWNTEAFF; CDR3nt: TGTGCCAGCAGTGACCCTCCGACAGGTTGGAACACTGAAGCTTTCTTT
abundance: once; v_gene: TRBV6-4; d_gene: .; j_gene: TRBJ2-1; CDR3aa: CASSEEGLAYYNEQFF; CDR3nt: TGTGCCAGCAGTGAGGAGGGTCTAGCGTACTACAATGAGCAGTTCTTC
abundance: .; v_gene: TRBV28; d_gene: TRBD1; j_gene: TRBJ2-7; CDR3aa: CASSFPRDRGPEQYF; CDR3nt: TGTGCCAGCAGTTTCCCCCGGGACAGGGGGCCCGAGCAGTACTTC
abundance: few; v_gene: TRBV27; d_gene: .; j_gene: TRBJ2-2; CDR3aa: CASSVSGTGELFF; CDR3nt: TGTGCCAGCAGTGTATCAGGGACCGGGGAGCTGTTTTTT
abundance: .; v_gene: TRBV11-3; d_gene: TRBD1; j_gene: TRBJ2-2; CDR3aa: CASSGDSNTGELFF; CDR3nt: TGTGCCAGCAGCGGGGACAGCAACACCGGGGAGCTGTTTTTT
abundance: .; v_gene: TRBV2; d_gene: .; j_gene: TRBJ2-1; CDR3aa: CASSQTLSLTVDEQFF; CDR3nt: TGTGCCAGCAGTCAAACTCTAAGTCTTACCGTCGATGAGCAGTTCTTC
abundance: few; v_gene: TRBV2; d_gene: .; j_gene: TRBJ1-2; CDR3aa: CASSELISYGYTF; CDR3nt: TGTGCCAGCAGTGAGTTAATTAGCTATGGCTACACCTTC
abundance: .; v_gene: TRBV27; d_gene: TRBD2; j_gene: TRBJ2-1; CDR3aa: CASSYAGVSHNEQFF; CDR3nt: TGTGCCAGCAGTTACGCGGGAGTTTCCCACAATGAGCAGTTCTTC
abundance: .; v_gene: TRBV11-3; d_gene: .; j_gene: TRBJ2-3; CDR3aa: CASSSRTSSTDTQYF; CDR3nt: TGTGCCAGCAGCTCTCGAACTTCCAGCACAGATACGCAGTATTTT
abundance: .; v_gene: TRBV27; d_gene: .; j_gene: TRBJ1-2; CDR3aa: CASRKGPLFDFYTF; CDR3nt: TGTGCCAGCCGGAAGGGGCCCCTCTTCGACTTCTACACCTTC
abundance: .; v_gene: TRBV6-5; d_gene: TRBD1; j_gene: TRBJ1-1; CDR3aa: CASSPGDRGSAEAFF; CDR3nt: TGTGCCAGCAGTCCTGGAGACAGGGGGAGCGCTGAAGCTTTCTTT
abundance: .; v_gene: TRBV9; d_gene: TRBD2; j_gene: TRBJ2-7; CDR3aa: CASSVGAGGSYEQYF; CDR3nt: TGTGCCAGCAGCGTAGGGGCGGGAGGATCCTACGAGCAGTACTTC
abundance: medium-sized; v_gene: TRBV28; d_gene: .; j_gene: TRBJ2-5; CDR3aa: CASRPVRTAEETQYF; CDR3nt: TGTGCCAGCAGACCAGTCAGGACAGCAGAAGAGACCCAGTACTTC
abundance: .; v_gene: TRBV27; d_gene: TRBD1; j_gene: TRBJ1-2; CDR3aa: CASSPTGTGGDGYTF; CDR3nt: TGTGCCAGCAGTCCTACCGGGACAGGGGGGGATGGCTACACCTTC
abundance: .; v_gene: TRBV27; d_gene: .; j_gene: TRBJ2-7; CDR3aa: CASLRRAGNSYEQYF; CDR3nt: TGTGCCAGCCTACGTCGTGCGGGGAACTCCTACGAGCAGTACTTC
abundance: .; v_gene: TRBV21-1; d_gene: .; j_gene: TRBJ2-7; CDR3aa: CASSARQGPYEQYF; CDR3nt: TGTGCCAGCAGCGCACGACAGGGACCCTACGAGCAGTACTTC
abundance: few; v_gene: TRBV12-5; d_gene: .; j_gene: TRBJ1-5; CDR3aa: CASGLVAGKSNQPQHF; CDR3nt: TGTGCTAGTGGTTTGGTAGCAGGGAAGAGCAATCAGCCCCAGCATTTT
abundance: once; v_gene: TRBV11-2; d_gene: TRBD2; j_gene: TRBJ2-1; CDR3aa: CASSFLIAGEGEQFF; CDR3nt: TGTGCCAGCAGCTTCCTAATAGCGGGAGAGGGGGAGCAGTTCTTC
abundance: .; v_gene: TRBV11-2; d_gene: TRBD2; j_gene: TRBJ2-1; CDR3aa: CASSLIGLALRNEQFF; CDR3nt: TGTGCCAGCAGCTTAATTGGACTAGCTCTTCGGAATGAGCAGTTCTTC
abundance: .; v_gene: TRBV28; d_gene: .; j_gene: TRBJ1-2; CDR3aa: CASSLRTVHGYTF; CDR3nt: TGTGCCAGCAGTCTCCGGACGGTTCATGGCTACACCTTC
abundance: few; v_gene: TRBV29-1; d_gene: TRBD2; j_gene: TRBJ2-5; CDR3aa: CSVEGRVRETQYF; CDR3nt: TGCAGCGTTGAGGGGAGGGTTCGAGAGACCCAGTACTTC
abundance: .; v_gene: TRBV28; d_gene: .; j_gene: TRBJ2-7; CDR3aa: CASSFSPYEQYF; CDR3nt: TGTGCCAGCAGTTTTAGTCCCTACGAGCAGTACTTC
abundance: .; v_gene: TRBV10-3; d_gene: TRBD1; j_gene: TRBJ1-2; CDR3aa: CESGGQGGYTF; CDR3nt: TGTGAATCAGGGGGCCAGGGTGGCTACACCTTC
abundance: medium-sized; v_gene: TRBV6-5; d_gene: .; j_gene: TRBJ1-1; CDR3aa: CASSYNTGTNTEAFF; CDR3nt: TGTGCCAGCAGTTATAATACAGGGACGAACACTGAAGCTTTCTTT
abundance: .; v_gene: TRBV19; d_gene: TRBD1; j_gene: TRBJ2-7; CDR3aa: CASSAGTGSLYEQYF; CDR3nt: TGTGCCAGTAGCGCCGGGACAGGTTCACTCTACGAGCAGTACTTC
abundance: .; v_gene: TRBV7-8; d_gene: .; j_gene: TRBJ2-7; CDR3aa: CASSVFSGPVYEQYF; CDR3nt: TGTGCCAGCAGCGTCTTTTCCGGGCCAGTCTACGAGCAGTACTTC
abundance: .; v_gene: TRBV7-6; d_gene: TRBD2; j_gene: TRBJ2-1; CDR3aa: CASSLALLAGEGLYNEQFF; CDR3nt: TGTGCCAGCAGCTTAGCGCTGTTAGCGGGAGAGGGGTTGTACAATGAGCAGTTCTTC
abundance: .; v_gene: TRBV5-6; d_gene: .; j_gene: TRBJ2-7; CDR3aa: CASSFVEEESYEQYF; CDR3nt: TGTGCCAGCAGCTTCGTCGAGGAGGAGTCCTACGAGCAGTACTTC
abundance: few; v_gene: TRBV10-3; d_gene: .; j_gene: TRBJ2-6; CDR3aa: CAISITGVSGANVLTF; CDR3nt: TGTGCCATCAGTATAACAGGCGTCTCTGGGGCCAACGTCCTGACTTTC
abundance: .; v_gene: TRBV6-1; d_gene: .; j_gene: TRBJ2-7; CDR3aa: CASSSQDLLSYEQYF; CDR3nt: TGTGCCAGCAGTTCACAGGATCTGCTCTCCTACGAGCAGTACTTC
abundance: .; v_gene: TRBV12-5; d_gene: TRBD1; j_gene: TRBJ2-1; CDR3aa: CASSYRDRGPNEQFF; CDR3nt: TGTGCTAGTTCTTACCGGGACAGGGGCCCCAATGAGCAGTTCTTC
abundance: .; v_gene: TRBV4-3; d_gene: .; j_gene: TRBJ1-3; CDR3aa: CASSQGTASGNTIYF; CDR3nt: TGCGCCAGCAGCCAAGGAACAGCGTCTGGAAACACCATATATTTT
abundance: once; v_gene: TRBV10-2; d_gene: TRBD2; j_gene: TRBJ2-7; CDR3aa: CASSLDPGLLYEQYF; CDR3nt: TGCGCCAGCAGTTTAGACCCGGGACTACTCTACGAGCAGTACTTC
abundance: few; v_gene: TRBV7-3; d_gene: TRBD1; j_gene: TRBJ2-5; CDR3aa: CASSRGQGKTQYF; CDR3nt: TGTGCCAGCAGCCGCGGACAGGGCAAGACCCAGTACTTC